This TCR beta chain was obtained from a study of cytomegalovirus exposure and HLA in healthy donors. Overall study context: In terms of ancestry, the Caucasian-associated cluster contained 75% to 85% of the approximately 380 genotyped donors.

Notes on the study in general: What was likely a sequencing artifact was a cluster of highly shared sequence variants.

PCR used 60 Vbeta primers and 13 Jbeta primers. Produced via immunoSEQ multiplex PCR; TCRdb's table is partial and in-frame only. The sample yields hundreds of thousands of clones, approximately 84% seen once. Germline V lookup: CDR1 SEHNR, CDR2 FQNEAQ (reference sequence). The CDR3 covers 16 residues. Losses at the gene ends were 1 base for V and 6 bases for J; bases not matched to a gene: 10. On this clone: Its antigen is unidentified.

J is TRBJ1-2 and V is TRBV7-9; 8 nucleotides agree with TRBD1. This clonotype was sampled from a woman between 40 and 50 years old in good health and CMV-seronegative. Sequenced sample: PBMCs. This CDR3 is CASSLEARGPLHGYTF. The CDR3, as DNA: TGTGCCAGCAGCTTAGAGGCCAGGGGGCCCCTCCATGGCTACACCTTC.